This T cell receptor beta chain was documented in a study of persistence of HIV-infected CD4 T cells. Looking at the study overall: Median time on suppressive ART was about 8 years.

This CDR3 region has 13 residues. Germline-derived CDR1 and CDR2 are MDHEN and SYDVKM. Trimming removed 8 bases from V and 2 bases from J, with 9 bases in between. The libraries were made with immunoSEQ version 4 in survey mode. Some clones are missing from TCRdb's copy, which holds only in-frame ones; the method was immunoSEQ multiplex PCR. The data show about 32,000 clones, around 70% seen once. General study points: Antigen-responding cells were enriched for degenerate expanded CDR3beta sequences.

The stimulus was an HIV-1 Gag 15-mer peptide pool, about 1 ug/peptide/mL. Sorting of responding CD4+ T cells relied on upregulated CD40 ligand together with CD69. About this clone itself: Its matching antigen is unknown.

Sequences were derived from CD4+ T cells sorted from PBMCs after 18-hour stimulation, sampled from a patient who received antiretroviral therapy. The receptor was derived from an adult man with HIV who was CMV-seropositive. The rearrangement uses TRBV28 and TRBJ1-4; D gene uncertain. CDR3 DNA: TGTGCCAGCGGAAGTTCCACTAATGAAAAACTGTTTTTT. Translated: CASGSSTNEKLFF.